This T cell receptor beta chain was documented in a study of cytomegalovirus exposure and HLA in healthy donors. Study results and limitations: Near-uniform donor sequencing depth was presumed by presence/absence analyses. A later analysis revealed that TCR association rates differed between HLA loci, peaking at DRB1 and bottoming out at HLA-C. Among the sequence variants, a highly shared cluster was likely an artifact of sequencing.

The PCR contained 60 Vbeta and 13 Jbeta primers. Only in-frame clones appear in the TCRdb table, and some are missing; sequencing was by immunoSEQ multiplex PCR. The repertoire has a few hundred thousand clones, approximately 81% of them found once; the top ten carry 7% to 9%. This clone has only one observation. The antigen is undetermined. The CDR3 length is 15 residues. Losses at the gene ends were 0 bases for V and 3 bases for J; bases not matched to a gene: 4. Germline V gene lookup returns CDR1 SGHRS and CDR2 YFSETQ. Sequencing used PBMCs. The TCR comes from a woman aged 55-69 years in good health and CMV-seropositive. The chain links TRBV5-1 to TRBJ2-7; 9 bases agree with TRBD1. CDR3 protein: CASSLAGTGSYEQYF. DNA for the CDR3: TGCGCCAGCAGCTTGGCCGGGACAGGGAGCTACGAGCAGTACTTC.